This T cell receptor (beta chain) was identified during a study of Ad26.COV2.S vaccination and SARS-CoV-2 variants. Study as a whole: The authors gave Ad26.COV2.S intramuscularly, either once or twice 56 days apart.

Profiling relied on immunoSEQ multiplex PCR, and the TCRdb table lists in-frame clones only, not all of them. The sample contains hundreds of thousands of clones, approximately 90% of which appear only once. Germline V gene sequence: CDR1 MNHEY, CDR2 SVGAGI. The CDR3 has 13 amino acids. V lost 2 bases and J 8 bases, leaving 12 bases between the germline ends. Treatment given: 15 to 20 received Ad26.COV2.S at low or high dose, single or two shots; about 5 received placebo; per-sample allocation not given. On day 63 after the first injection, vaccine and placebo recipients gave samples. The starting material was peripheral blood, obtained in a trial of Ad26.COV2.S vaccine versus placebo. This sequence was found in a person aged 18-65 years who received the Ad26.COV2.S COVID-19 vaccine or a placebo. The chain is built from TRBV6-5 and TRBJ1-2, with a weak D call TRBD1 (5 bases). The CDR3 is CASSYSQGPGYTF. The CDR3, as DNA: TGTGCCAGCAGTTACAGTCAGGGTCCGGGCTACACCTTC.